This TCR beta chain was sequenced in a study of blood T cell repertoires in COVID-19. Overall study context: The analysed material was cDNA or gDNA that came from T cells, B-cell-depleted T cells, or PBMCs.

V was pared by 6 bases and J by 0 bases, with 14 bases between. CDR3 size: 15 residues. CDR1 and CDR2 (germline): KGHSH, LQKENI. Some clones are missing from TCRdb's copy, which holds only in-frame ones; the method was immunoSEQ multiplex PCR. The repertoire has about 160,000 clones, roughly 90% of them found once; the top ten carry around 7%. All recovered Cohort 3 donors got two negative PCRs, got clearance, or saw symptom resolution. The material sequenced was PBMCs or T cells enriched from blood (not recorded which). This chain links TRBV18 with TRBJ1-1, with a tentative D call TRBD1 (6 bases). The source of this sequence is a woman between 45 and 60 years old who had recovered from COVID-19. The CDR3 loop is CASSPGTPMNTEAFF. CDR3 in DNA: TGTGCCAGCTCCCCCGGGACACCCATGAACACTGAAGCTTTCTTT.